Listed here are 20 T cell receptor beta chains from one sample, sequenced in a study of blood T cell repertoires in COVID-19. Libraries were prepared by immunoSEQ multiplex PCR; TCRdb keeps only in-frame clonotypes and omits some of them. The sample contains approximately 120,000 clones, 80% of which appear only once. Specimen: peripheral blood. Receptor source: a human donor in a cohort sampled during active COVID-19.

V usage is TRBV19 and J usage is TRBJ2-5, with 10 positions matching TRBD2. This CDR3 is built from 15 residues. After removal of 3 bases from V and 5 bases from J, the junction contained 6 bases not matched to a gene. Germline V gives CDR1 LNHDA, CDR2 SQIVND (reference sequence). The CDR3 bases are TGTGCCAGTAGTATCAAGCGGGGGGGCCCGGAGACCCAGTACTTC. As protein: CASSIKRGGPETQYF.

This sequence joins TRBV5-1 and TRBJ2-2; 9 nucleotides match TRBD2. Trimming cost V 0 bases and J 4 bases; bases outside gene matches: 4. CDR3 size: 16 residues. CDR1 and CDR2 from the germline V gene are SGHRS and YFSETQ. CDR3 sequence: CASSLVAGEITGELFF. In DNA, the CDR3 is TGCGCCAGCAGCTTGGTAGCGGGGGAGATCACCGGGGAGCTGTTTTTT.

V and J are TRBV28 and TRBJ2-7; D is perhaps TRBD1 (6 bases). V was clipped by 4 bases and J by 0 bases, with 7 bases between them. The CDR3 runs to 13 residues. CDR1 and CDR2 from the germline V gene are MDHEN and SYDVKM. CDR3 loop: CASSWDNSYEQYF. The CDR3 DNA sequence: TGTGCCAGCAGTTGGGACAACTCCTACGAGCAGTACTTC.

The chain couples TRBV7-9 to TRBJ2-3, with D uncertain. This CDR3 contains 15 residues. The V end was cut by 2 bases, the J end by 4 bases, with 13 bases between. Germline-derived CDR1 and CDR2 are SEHNR and FQNEAQ (reference sequence). CDR3 nucleotide sequence: TGTGCCAGCAGCTTATCCCCACCGAGGTCAGATACGCAGTATTTT. Its protein is CASSLSPPRSDTQYF.

The rearrangement uses TRBV10-3 and TRBJ2-7; 7 bases map to TRBD1. J gave up 3 bases and V 8 bases, and 7 bases lay outside the gene matches. The germline gives CDR1 ENHRY, CDR2 SYGVKD. The CDR3 totals 13 residues. CDR3 loop: CAIRRDSDYEQYF. In DNA form, the CDR3 reads TGTGCCATCCGTCGGGACAGTGACTACGAGCAGTACTTC.

The rearrangement links TRBV7-3 to TRBJ2-1; 8 bases match TRBD2. Germline V gene data show CDR1 as SGHTA and CDR2 as FQGTGA. The CDR3 runs to 15 residues. Germline trimming cut 1 base from V and 5 bases from J; bases unmatched to any gene: 4. CDR3 DNA sequence: TGTGCCAGCAGCTTAATGACTAGCGAAGACAATGAGCAGTTCTTC. Residues: CASSLMTSEDNEQFF.

J is TRBJ2-3 and V is TRBV7-3; 12 bases match TRBD2. This CDR3 has 15 residues. Germline-derived CDR1 and CDR2 are SGHTA and FQGTGA. The J segment lost 6 bases and the V segment lost 5 bases, leaving 6 bases of the junction unmatched. The CDR3 is CASSPLAGGHDTQYF. The DNA of the CDR3 is TGTGCCAGCAGCCCGCTAGCGGGGGGGCATGATACGCAGTATTTT.

The CDR3 loop is CASSPRTGPYEQYF. CDR3 nucleotides: TGTGCCAGCAGCCCACGGACAGGCCCCTACGAGCAGTACTTC. The gene calls are TRBV11-3 and TRBJ2-7; the match to TRBD1 covers 7 bases. Germline assignment: CDR1 SGHNT and CDR2 YENEEA. The CDR3 covers 14 residues. V was clipped by 5 bases and J by 2 bases; unmatched bases: 6.

This clone was seen only a few times. The J gene is TRBJ2-5, the V gene TRBV7-9, with a possible D match to TRBD1 (6 bases). This CDR3 spans 16 amino acids. Germline V gives CDR1 SEHNR, CDR2 FQNEAQ (reference sequence). The ends were cut back, 5 bases at V and 4 bases at J, with 20 bases in the middle. The CDR3, as DNA: TGTGCCAGCAGCCCCTCAAGGCAGGGGTACGGAGAGACCCAGTACTTC. Encoded protein: CASSPSRQGYGETQYF.

The genes are TRBV9 and TRBJ2-5, with 7 bases aligning to TRBD2. The CDR3 length is 15 residues. Germline V gives CDR1 SGDLS, CDR2 YYNGEE. V shed 4 bases and J 1 base; nucleotides not matched to a gene: 7. CDR3 nucleotide sequence: TGTGCCAGCAGCCTTGGGGGGAGGGTCCAAGAGACCCAGTACTTC. Protein sequence: CASSLGGRVQETQYF.

The chain combines TRBV28 with TRBJ1-1; D gene ambiguous. Germline CDR1 MDHEN, CDR2 SYDVKM. Trimming cost V 3 bases and J 6 bases, with 8 bases left between them. The CDR3 runs to 12 residues. CDR3 sequence reads: CASSFSLSEAFF. The CDR3 bases are TGTGCCAGCAGTTTTTCCTTATCTGAAGCTTTCTTT.

This rearrangement joins TRBV7-2 to TRBJ1-1, with TRBD1 identical over 10 bases. There are 16 residues in the CDR3. Trimming at V came to 3 bases and at J to 4 bases, leaving 8 bases not matched to a gene. Germline values: CDR1 SGHTA, CDR2 FQGNSA. The CDR3 DNA reads as TGTGCCAGCAGCTTTACCGGGACAGGGGCGGGCACTGAAGCTTTCTTT. As protein: CASSFTGTGAGTEAFF.

This chain connects TRBV19 to TRBJ2-1; a weak D match, TRBD1 (6 bases). This CDR3 has 12 residues. The germline V and J ends were trimmed by 3 bases and 8 bases, with 8 bases remaining between them. The V gene's germline CDR1 is LNHDA and CDR2 SQIVND (reference sequence). The CDR3 here is CASSIAGDEQFF. In DNA form, the CDR3 reads TGTGCCAGTAGTATTGCAGGGGATGAGCAGTTCTTC.

The rearrangement joins TRBV7-2 to TRBJ2-3; TRBD2 matches 9 bases. Trimming cost V 1 base and J 0 bases; bases outside gene matches: 11. CDR1 SGHTA and CDR2 FQGNSA come from the germline V gene. CDR3 length: 19 amino acids. CDR3 nucleotides: TGTGCCAGCAGCTTAGACTTGATACTAGCGGGCGCTAGCACAGATACGCAGTATTTT. This gives the protein CASSLDLILAGASTDTQYF. Supplemented by reference TRBV7-2 and TRBJ2-3, the full variable domain reads GAGVSQSPSNKVTEKGKDVELRCDPISGHTALYWYRQSLGQGLEFLIYFQGNSAPDKSGLPSDRFSAERTGGSVSTLTIQRTQQEDSAVYLCASSLDLILAGASTDTQYFGPGTRLTVL.

The gene calls are TRBV5-1 and TRBJ1-4; D gene uncertain. Germline V lookup: CDR1 SGHRS, CDR2 YFSETQ. This CDR3 spans 15 amino acids. V was cut by 0 bases and J by 8 bases, with 14 bases left in between. The CDR3 sequence is CASSLANVREEKLFF. CDR3 bases: TGCGCCAGCAGCTTGGCAAACGTAAGGGAGGAAAAACTGTTTTTT.

V usage is TRBV18 and J usage is TRBJ1-5, with D perhaps TRBD1 (5 bases). This CDR3 is 13 amino acids long. Germline V CDR1 and CDR2: KGHSH, LQKENI. Trimming removed 5 bases from V and 5 bases from J, with 10 bases in between. As DNA, the CDR3 is TGTGCCAGCTCAACCTTGACAGATCAGCCCCAGCATTTT. The encoded protein is CASSTLTDQPQHF.

The V call is TRBV13, the J call TRBJ2-1; 9 bases align to TRBD2. In germline, CDR1 is PRHDT, CDR2 FYEKMQ (reference sequence). The CDR3 totals 15 residues. V was pared by 5 bases and J by 9 bases, with 11 bases of the junction left unmatched. The chain's CDR3 is CASSPRGLAFGEQFF. In nucleotides, the CDR3 is TGTGCCAGCAGCCCAAGGGGACTAGCTTTCGGTGAGCAGTTCTTC.

The rearrangement uses TRBV9 and TRBJ1-1; D gene unclear. This CDR3 is 13 amino acids long. Trimming stripped 0 bases from V and 13 bases from J, with 16 bases between. CDR1 and CDR2 (germline): SGDLS, YYNGEE. The CDR3 loop is CASSVVNLPSLFF. Written as DNA, the CDR3 is TGTGCCAGCAGCGTAGTAAACCTCCCAAGCCTTTTCTTT.

This clone was seen only a few times. V is TRBV30 and J is TRBJ1-2, with TRBD1 as a possible D gene (6 bases). This CDR3 contains 13 residues. The germline CDR1 and CDR2 sequences are GTSNPN and SVGIG (reference sequence). V lost 1 base, J lost 6 bases, and 12 bases lay in between. The chain's CDR3 is CAWSGRGGDGYTF. CDR3 nucleotide sequence: TGTGCCTGGAGTGGACGAGGGGGAGATGGCTACACCTTC.

In its sample, this clone was seen a few times. This sequence joins TRBV5-5 and TRBJ2-3; tentatively, D is TRBD2 (5 bases). The CDR3 contains 14 residues. Per the germline V gene, CDR1 is SGHKS and CDR2 is YYEKEE (reference sequence). V lost 1 base and J 0 bases, leaving 6 bases between the germline ends. The CDR3 DNA follows: TGTGCCAGCAGCTTGCGGACTAGCACAGATACGCAGTATTTT. Translation: CASSLRTSTDTQYF.